These 20 T cell receptor beta chains originate from one sample sequenced in a study of OX40 agonist ivuxolimab in advanced cancers. Generated by immunoSEQ multiplex PCR, the TCRdb table keeps only in-frame clones and is missing some. The sample holds some 77,000 clones, about 93% seen once. The source was CD4+ or CD8+ T cells sorted from blood, collected in a trial of the OX40 agonist ivuxolimab. These receptors all come from an adult with an advanced solid tumor such as melanoma, head and neck, liver or kidney cancer.

This chain links TRBV5-4 with TRBJ1-1; D not resolved. Trimming cost V 2 bases and J 1 base, with 9 bases left between them. CDR1 and CDR2 (germline): SGHNT, YYREEE (reference sequence). The CDR3 totals 14 residues. The CDR3 loop is CASSLDTGNTEAFF. In DNA form, the CDR3 reads TGTGCCAGCAGCTTAGACACCGGGAACACTGAAGCTTTCTTT.

The chain combines TRBV2 with TRBJ1-1; no clear D gene. Germline assignment: CDR1 SNHLY and CDR2 FYNNEI. The CDR3 runs 11 residues. V lost 7 bases and J 6 bases, leaving 9 bases between the germline ends. The CDR3 nucleotides read TGTGCCAGCACCGTAACAGCTGAAGCTTTCTTT. Protein: CASTVTAEAFF.

The genes are TRBV6-6 and TRBJ1-5; D possibly corresponds to TRBD1 (5 bases). V lost 5 bases to trimming and J lost 5 bases, with 13 bases between them. This CDR3 has 14 amino acids. Germline CDR1 is MNHNY and CDR2 is SVGAGI (reference sequence). The CDR3 region has the DNA TGTGCCAGCAGTGGGGCGGCAGGATATCAGCCCCAGCATTTT. Translating gives CASSGAAGYQPQHF.

This sequence joins TRBV30 and TRBJ2-2, with 8 bases identical to TRBD2. The CDR3 runs to 15 residues. Germline loops: CDR1 GTSNPN, CDR2 SVGIG (reference sequence). Trimming at V came to 5 bases and at J to 2 bases, leaving 7 bases not matched to a gene. CDR3: CAWDVSGVNTGELFF. CDR3 DNA sequence: TGTGCCTGGGATGTTAGCGGGGTAAACACCGGGGAGCTGTTTTTT.

The V call is TRBV6-1, the J call TRBJ1-2; tentatively, D is TRBD1 (5 bases). V was shortened by 1 base and J by 4 bases, with 10 bases between the two germline ends. The CDR3 spans 14 residues. Germline values: CDR1 MNHNS, CDR2 SASEGT. CDR3 coding DNA: TGTGCCAGCAGTGAAGGGGGGGAGATCTATGGCTACACCTTC. It specifies CASSEGGEIYGYTF.

CDR3 in amino acids: CASCLPGQGLYGYTF. CDR3 nucleotide sequence: TGTGCCAGCTGTCTCCCGGGACAGGGTCTCTATGGCTACACCTTC. This chain links TRBV2 with TRBJ1-2, with TRBD1 identical over 9 bases. Losses at the gene ends were 8 bases for V and 4 bases for J; bases not matched to a gene: 11. Looked up from germline, CDR1 is SNHLY and CDR2 is FYNNEI. This CDR3 has 15 residues.

The gene calls are TRBV5-1 and TRBJ1-3, with unresolved D. Germline CDR1 reads SGHRS; CDR2 reads YFSETQ. Trimming pared 1 base from V and 0 bases from J, leaving 11 bases between. The CDR3 contains 16 residues. Here the CDR3 reads CASSLPLSTSGNTIYF. CDR3 bases: TGCGCCAGCAGCTTGCCTCTAAGTACCTCTGGAAACACCATATATTTT.

The chain is built from TRBV7-2 and TRBJ2-7; possible D gene TRBD2, 5 bases. The V end lost 3 bases, the J end lost 3 bases, and 12 bases lay between the germline ends. This CDR3 is built from 14 residues. Germline values: CDR1 SGHTA, CDR2 FQGNSA. CDR3 nucleotide sequence: TGTGCCAGCAGCTTCGTGGATGCGGGCTACGAGCAGTACTTC. Protein: CASSFVDAGYEQYF.

DNA of the CDR3: TGCGCCAGCAGCTTGGATTTCCCGGACAATGAAAAACTGTTTTTT. It specifies CASSLDFPDNEKLFF. V usage is TRBV5-1 and J usage is TRBJ1-4; D is unresolved. CDR3 length: 15 residues. CDR1 is SGHRS, CDR2 YFSETQ, per germline. The V end lost 0 bases, the J end lost 5 bases, and 11 bases lay between the germline ends.

The chain is built from TRBV6-1 and TRBJ2-7; TRBD1 matches 7 bases. The CDR3 is 15 amino acids. Per the germline V gene, CDR1 is MNHNS and CDR2 is SASEGT. Trimming at V came to 3 bases and at J to 2 bases, leaving 7 bases not matched to a gene. CDR3 coding DNA: TGTGCCAGCAGTGAGCCCTCGACAGGGCCCTACGAGCAGTACTTC. Amino acids: CASSEPSTGPYEQYF.

This sequence joins TRBV19 and TRBJ1-2, with a weak D call TRBD1 (6 bases). This CDR3 region has 13 residues. V was clipped by 9 bases and J by 6 bases, with 17 bases between them. Germline-derived CDR1 and CDR2 are LNHDA and SQIVND (reference sequence). This CDR3 is CASKQGSWDGYTF. The CDR3 bases are TGTGCCAGCAAGCAGGGGTCATGGGATGGCTACACCTTC.

The chain combines TRBV27 with TRBJ1-4; D gene ambiguous. V lost 5 bases, J lost 7 bases, and 14 bases lay in between. Germline CDR1 MNHEY, CDR2 SMNVEV (reference sequence). This CDR3 is built from 14 residues. The CDR3: CASSRQAKGEKLFF. The CDR3 DNA is TGTGCCAGCAGTCGCCAAGCGAAAGGTGAAAAACTGTTTTTT.

The V gene is TRBV25-1, the J gene TRBJ2-5; D is perhaps TRBD2 (5 bases). From germline, CDR1 is MGHDK and CDR2 SYGVNS. Trimming cost V 3 bases and J 5 bases, with 13 bases left between them. The CDR3 is made up of 14 amino acids. CDR3 loop: CASSELGRWETQYF. CDR3 nucleotide sequence: TGTGCCAGCAGTGAGCTAGGGAGATGGGAGACCCAGTACTTC.

This chain connects TRBV7-9 to TRBJ1-1; D possibly corresponds to TRBD1 (5 bases). V lost 5 bases and J 0 bases, leaving 10 bases between the germline ends. The CDR3 length is 14 residues. Germline lookup yields CDR1 SEHNR and CDR2 FQNEAQ (reference sequence). For the CDR3, the DNA is TGTGCCAGCAGCGCGGACATTTTGAACACTGAAGCTTTCTTT. Translation: CASSADILNTEAFF.

In regard to this clone: A read error is likely, as this CDR3 ends without the conserved phenylalanine or tryptophan. The DNA is left out, because the CDR3 cannot be placed on it with certainty; the CDR3 is given as TCRdb lists it. The V gene is TRBV21-1, the J gene TRBJ1-1; the table calls TRBD1, which could not be checked here. TRBV21-1 is tagged as a pseudogene. The CDR3 extends over 11 residues, inclusive of both ends. The CDR3 is CASSKECRAPY.

The chain recombines TRBV6-6 with TRBJ1-1; TRBD1 agrees at 7 bases. Trimming took 4 bases from V and 1 from J; bases not matched to a gene: 3. The CDR3 covers 14 residues. The germline CDR1 and CDR2 sequences are MNHNY and SVGAGI (reference sequence). CDR3 residues: CASSFGTANTEAFF. CDR3 nucleotides: TGTGCCAGCAGTTTTGGGACAGCGAACACTGAAGCTTTCTTT.

The chain recombines TRBV19 with TRBJ1-6; D is unresolved. CDR1 and CDR2 (germline): LNHDA, SQIVND (reference sequence). Trimming took off 7 bases at V and 7 bases at J, with 8 bases between the two ends. This CDR3 comprises 12 residues. CDR3 protein: CASKDPNSPLHF. The CDR3 DNA reads TGTGCCAGTAAGGACCCAAATTCACCCCTCCACTTT.

V gene TRBV7-2 combines with J gene TRBJ2-5; D perhaps matches TRBD2 (6 bases). The V and J ends lost 5 bases and 2 bases respectively, with 15 bases between them. Germline-derived CDR1 and CDR2 are SGHTA and FQGNSA. The CDR3 contains 15 residues. CDR3 loop: CASSPRGAGQETQYF. CDR3 in DNA: TGTGCCAGCAGCCCGCGCGGGGCAGGGCAAGAGACCCAGTACTTC.

In its sample, this clone was seen once. A junction end diverges from the germline sequence, so it may reflect a read error. The rearrangement joins TRBV7-9 to TRBJ1-2; a weak D match, TRBD1 (5 bases). The CDR3 runs 13 residues. Germline CDR1 is SEHNR and CDR2 is FQNEAQ (reference sequence). CDR3 residues: CASSLGTLDTGHF. The DNA of the CDR3 is TGTGCCAGCAGCTTGGGGACCCTAGACACCGGTCACTTC.

This clone was seen just once. The rearrangement links TRBV2 to TRBJ2-3; 13 bases fit TRBD2. Germline-derived CDR1 and CDR2 are SNHLY and FYNNEI. V was clipped by 4 bases and J by 3 bases; unmatched bases: 13. The CDR3 contains 19 residues. CDR3 protein: CASSVMATSGGLGTDTQYF. The CDR3 region has the DNA TGTGCCAGCAGTGTAATGGCGACTAGCGGGGGGTTGGGGACAGATACGCAGTATTTT.